The present T cell receptor beta chain was sequenced within a study of blood T cell repertoires in COVID-19. Clones were read by immunoSEQ multiplex PCR, and TCRdb kept only the in-frame ones, dropping some. The sample lists 300,000 to 400,000 clones, 80% to 90% seen once, with 1% in the top ten. The material sequenced was peripheral blood. This clonotype was obtained from a man aged 50 to 60 with active or convalescent COVID-19.

The CDR3 bases are TGTGCCAGCAACTTAGGAAGGGGGAGTACCGATGAAAAACTGTTTTTT. It codes for CASNLGRGSTDEKLFF. This chain joins TRBV5-5 and TRBJ1-4; perhaps TRBD1 as D (6 bases). The CDR3 has 16 amino acids. V gave up 6 bases and J gave up 6 bases, with 21 bases separating them. CDR1 and CDR2 from the germline V gene are SGHKS and YYEKEE (reference sequence).